The subject of this entry is one T cell receptor (beta chain). The antigen is unknown. This entry comes from a study of Graves' ophthalmopathy and Graves' hyperthyroidism. The study, taken as a whole, reports: Prediction of ophthalmopathy progression reached about 71% sensitivity and roughly 72% specificity.

Amplified TCR beta CDR3 regions were obtained using RNA transcripts as template. HTBI primers served in a first-round RT-PCR, which a second-round multiplex PCR followed. MiXCR was run by TCRdb on the multiplex PCR reads, yielding one entry per CDR3 protein. The sample holds 200,000 to 250,000 distinct CDR3 sequences; 20% to 25% are singletons and the top ten take approximately 39%. The CDR3 has 17 amino acids. The trim removed 6 bases at V and 2 bases at J, leaving 13 bases unmatched. Input material: peripheral blood. The chain combines TRBV12-3 or TRBV12-4 with TRBJ1-3; 7 bases match TRBD1. The source of this sequence is a woman between 50 and 59 years old with Graves' ophthalmopathy. The chain's CDR3 is CASSYDKGGQAGNTIYF. The CDR3 DNA sequence: TGTGCCAGCAGCTATGACAAGGGAGGACAGGCTGGAAACACCATATATTTT.